One and the same sample provided the 4 T cell receptor beta chains below, sequenced in a study of T cells and copy number aberrations in small-cell lung cancer. The assay was immunoSEQ multiplex PCR, and TCRdb's table has in-frame clones only and misses some. The sample shows 500 or so clones, 90% to 96% of them seen only once. The sample comprised tumor tissue. All receptors derive from a man in his forties or fifties with small cell lung cancer.

V is TRBV7-2 and J is TRBJ2-3; 8 nucleotides line up with TRBD2. The CDR3 spans 15 residues. After removal of 5 bases from V and 5 bases from J, the junction contained 9 bases not matched to a gene. The germline CDR1 and CDR2 sequences are SGHTA and FQGNSA. The CDR3 nucleotides are TGTGCCAGCAGCCCTAGAGCGGGAGCTGTAGATACGCAGTATTTT. Its protein is CASSPRAGAVDTQYF.

The chain has TRBV5-6 and TRBJ2-7, with D possibly being TRBD1 (7 bases). Trimming took off 2 bases at V and 13 bases at J, with 25 bases between the two ends. CDR1 is SGHDT and CDR2 is YYEEEE in the germline V gene. The CDR3 loop spans 15 amino acids. The CDR3 loop reads CASSLIRGEPGAAYF. In DNA form, the CDR3 reads TGTGCCAGCAGCTTAATCAGGGGGGAACCCGGGGCTGCCTACTTC.

The chain uses TRBV9 and TRBJ2-1; 9 bases line up with TRBD1. V dropped 0 bases and J dropped 12; count of bases not matched to a gene: 13. The CDR3 has 16 residues. CDR1 SGDLS and CDR2 YYNGEE come from the germline V gene. The CDR3 reads CASSVAAQGQGFGQFF. In DNA form, the CDR3 reads TGTGCCAGCAGCGTAGCAGCTCAGGGACAGGGATTTGGGCAGTTCTTC.

The CDR3, as DNA: TGTGCCAGCAGTGACGGGGAGGGCACCGGGGAGCTGTTTTTT. It codes for CASSDGEGTGELFF. The gene calls are TRBV6-1 and TRBJ2-2; 7 nucleotides agree with TRBD2. Germline V gene sequence: CDR1 MNHNS, CDR2 SASEGT. After removal of 3 bases from V and 4 bases from J, the junction contained 2 bases not matched to a gene. The CDR3 has 14 residues.